This record concerns one TCR beta chain sequence. This sample stems from a study of cytomegalovirus exposure and HLA in healthy donors. The CDR3 extends over 11 amino acids. Looked up from germline, CDR1 is MDHEN and CDR2 is SYDVKM. The V end lost 10 bases, the J end lost 7 bases, and 10 bases lay between the germline ends. The PCR was carried out with 60 Vbeta primers and 13 Jbeta primers. The table came from immunoSEQ multiplex PCR; TCRdb's copy has only in-frame clones and leaves some out. The sample has about 140,000 clones, around four fifths seen once. The TCR originated in a woman aged 50 to 60 in good health and CMV-seropositive. J is TRBJ1-4 and V is TRBV28; no firm D call. Sequencing used PBMCs. CDR3 protein: CATSGGEKLFF. The CDR3 bases are TGTGCCACATCCGGCGGTGAAAAACTGTTTTTT. Full variable domain (missing parts from reference TRBV28 and TRBJ1-4): DVKVTQSSRYLVKRTGEKVFLECVQDMDHENMFWYRQDPGLGLRLIYFSYDVKMKEKGDIPEGYSVSREKKERFSLILESASTNQTSMYLCATSGGEKLFFGSGTQLSVL.